The 20 T cell receptor beta chains presented below share a single source sample, sequenced in a study of blood T cell repertoires in COVID-19. Some clones are missing from TCRdb's copy, which holds only in-frame ones; the method was immunoSEQ multiplex PCR. The data contain about 300,000 clones, around 88% of them seen just once; the ten biggest clones take up more than 6.5%. The specimen was peripheral blood. These receptors came from a woman in her twenties or thirties who had recovered from COVID-19.

This sequence joins TRBV28 and TRBJ2-3, with D perhaps matching TRBD2 (5 bases). The germline CDR1 and CDR2 sequences are MDHEN and SYDVKM. The ends were cut back, 3 bases at V and 10 bases at J, with 17 bases in the middle. This CDR3 is built from 14 residues. The CDR3 DNA reads TGTGCCAGCAGTTTCCTGAGCCCCCTGGAGGCGCAGTATTTT. This encodes CASSFLSPLEAQYF.

This clone was counted once. The J gene is TRBJ2-7, the V gene TRBV13; the D gene is possibly TRBD1 (5 bases). Trimming pared 5 bases from V and 2 bases from J, leaving 16 bases between. This CDR3 spans 15 amino acids. Per the germline V gene, CDR1 is PRHDT and CDR2 is FYEKMQ (reference sequence). The CDR3 sequence: CASSLYRQGTYEQYF. The CDR3 nucleotides are TGTGCCAGCAGCCTCTACAGGCAAGGAACCTACGAGCAGTACTTC.

J is TRBJ2-2 and V is TRBV5-1; D may be TRBD2 (5 bases). The V gene's germline CDR1 is SGHRS and CDR2 YFSETQ. The length of the CDR3 is 16 residues. V was clipped by 2 bases and J by 5 bases, with 16 bases between them. CDR3 bases: TGCGCCAGCAGCTTCCGCCCCGGGAAGAGGACCGGGGAGCTGTTTTTT. Translated: CASSFRPGKRTGELFF.

The rearrangement links TRBV5-1 to TRBJ1-1; 10 positions match TRBD1. Trimming removed 4 bases from V and 6 bases from J; junction bases left unmatched: 6. The CDR3 length is 14 residues. Germline CDR1 reads SGHRS; CDR2 reads YFSETQ. The CDR3 region is CASSPDRGIAEAFF. As DNA, the CDR3 is TGCGCCAGCAGCCCGGACAGGGGGATCGCTGAAGCTTTCTTT.

This rearrangement joins TRBV5-4 to TRBJ2-5; D is unresolved. V was clipped by 0 bases and J by 1 base, with 4 bases between them. CDR1 and CDR2 (germline): SGHNT, YYREEE (reference sequence). The CDR3 is 13 amino acids. CDR3 amino acids: CASSLEAQETQYF. In DNA form, the CDR3 reads TGTGCCAGCAGCTTGGAAGCCCAAGAGACCCAGTACTTC. The variable domain in full, completed from reference TRBV5-4 and TRBJ2-5, reads ETGVTQSPTHLIKTRGQQVTLRCSSQSGHNTVSWYQQALGQGPQFIFQYYREEENGRGNFPPRFSGLQFPNYSSELNVNALELDDSALYLCASSLEAQETQYFGPGTRLLVL.

This clone was counted only a few times. The rearrangement links TRBV7-9 to TRBJ1-1; tentatively, D is TRBD1 (5 bases). The CDR3 consists of 13 residues. Germline V gene data show CDR1 as SEHNR and CDR2 as FQNEAQ (reference sequence). The V end was cut by 7 bases, the J end by 9 bases, with 18 bases between. This CDR3 reads CASIALGGEQAFF. The DNA for the CDR3 is TGTGCCAGCATCGCCTTGGGGGGAGAGCAAGCTTTCTTT.

The V and J genes are TRBV12-3 or TRBV12-4 and TRBJ2-7; D is ambiguous. This CDR3 comprises 12 residues. The ends were cut back, 3 bases at V and 3 bases at J, with 6 bases in the middle. The CDR3 is CASSFFGYEQYF. CDR3 nucleotide sequence: TGTGCCAGCAGTTTCTTCGGCTACGAGCAGTACTTC.

The chain has TRBV3-1 (or the pseudogene TRBV3-2) and TRBJ2-5; 10 positions agree with TRBD2. The V gene end was trimmed by 0 bases and the J gene end by 1 base; junction bases not matched to a gene: 11. Germline V gene data show CDR1 as LGHDT and CDR2 as YNNKEL (reference sequence). The length of the CDR3 is 19 residues. The CDR3 is CASSQERGIAGGPQETQYF. In DNA, the CDR3 is TGTGCCAGCAGCCAAGAGAGGGGGATAGCGGGGGGTCCCCAAGAGACCCAGTACTTC.

The V gene is TRBV5-1, the J gene TRBJ1-5; D is uncertain. CDR1 is SGHRS and CDR2 is YFSETQ in the germline V gene. Trimming removed 0 bases at V and 6 bases at J, with 7 bases between. The CDR3 loop spans 13 amino acids. CDR3 sequence reads: CASSLDRGQPQHF. CDR3 nucleotide sequence: TGCGCCAGCAGCTTGGACCGCGGTCAGCCCCAGCATTTT.

About this clone: One end of the junction is discordant with germline, which a read error may explain. The DNA for the CDR3 is TGTGCCAGCAGCCAAGAACCAGCGGGGGGCACCGATACGCAGTATTTT. It encodes CASSQEPAGGTDTQYF. The chain links TRBV4-2 to TRBJ2-3; 9 bases are a match to TRBD2. Germline V gene lookup returns CDR1 LGHNA and CDR2 YNFKEQ. This CDR3 comprises 16 residues.

The V gene is TRBV29-1, the J gene TRBJ2-2; D is perhaps TRBD2 (6 bases). Germline CDR1 is SQVTM and CDR2 is ANQGSEA. Trimming removed 5 bases from V and 7 bases from J, with 23 bases in between. The CDR3 consists of 16 residues. As DNA, the CDR3 is TGCAGCGTTTCGGGGGAGGCCGGGAAAAAGGACGGGGAGCTGTTTTTT. Protein: CSVSGEAGKKDGELFF.

V gene TRBV19 combines with J gene TRBJ1-3, with 7 positions matching TRBD1. Germline V gene data show CDR1 as LNHDA and CDR2 as SQIVND (reference sequence). V trimming: 10 bases; J trimming: 2 bases; junction bases outside the gene matches: 5. This CDR3 comprises 13 residues. The chain's CDR3 is CATQGLAGNTIYF. The CDR3 DNA is TGTGCCACACAGGGGCTTGCTGGAAACACCATATATTTT.

This clone was observed many times. The V and J genes are TRBV27 and TRBJ2-3; D is unresolved. Trimming left V 4 bases short and J 5 bases short, with 10 bases between. Per germline, CDR1 MNHEY and CDR2 SMNVEV (reference sequence). This CDR3 is 13 amino acids long. As DNA, the CDR3 is TGTGCCAGCAGTTCCACGGTCGAAGATACGCAGTATTTT. It codes for CASSSTVEDTQYF.

This clone appeared a single time. The chain is built from TRBV5-1 and TRBJ1-1, with D perhaps matching TRBD1 (5 bases). V was pared by 4 bases and J by 1 base, with 11 bases between. Germline V gene sequence: CDR1 SGHRS, CDR2 YFSETQ. This CDR3 spans 14 amino acids. Here the CDR3 DNA reads TGCGCCAGCAGCGAAGCCACAGGGAACACTGAAGCTTTCTTT. As protein: CASSEATGNTEAFF.

This clone was seen only once. J is TRBJ2-4 and V is TRBV19; TRBD2 matches 10 bases. CDR3 size: 16 residues. Germline V gene data show CDR1 as LNHDA and CDR2 as SQIVND (reference sequence). The V segment lost 5 bases and the J segment 2 bases; nucleotides outside the gene matches: 6. The CDR3 loop is CASSLSSGGTKNIQYF. CDR3 bases: TGTGCCAGTAGTCTCTCTAGCGGGGGTACCAAAAACATTCAGTACTTC.

This chain connects TRBV15 to TRBJ2-3; TRBD2 agrees at 9 bases. V dropped 5 bases and J dropped 5; count of bases not matched to a gene: 11. The CDR3 is 16 residues long. The germline V gene has CDR1 LNHNV and CDR2 YYDKDF (reference sequence). The CDR3 DNA follows: TGTGCCACCAGCGTCCTTGGCGGGGGGGCCGTAGATACGCAGTATTTT. It yields the protein CATSVLGGGAVDTQYF.

This chain joins TRBV5-4 and TRBJ1-6, with unresolved D. The CDR3 consists of 17 residues. Germline CDR1 and CDR2: SGHNT and YYREEE (reference sequence). The V end lost 0 bases, the J end lost 8 bases, and 18 bases lay between the germline ends. The CDR3 nucleotides are TGTGCCAGCAGCTTGGCCGGTGGCAGTCGAGGGCATTCACCCCTCCACTTT. Translated, it gives CASSLAGGSRGHSPLHF.

This chain's CDR3 is CASSPGGTSGGADTQYF. CDR3 sequence (DNA): TGCGCCAGCAGCCCGGGAGGGACTAGCGGGGGGGCAGATACGCAGTATTTT. The chain combines TRBV5-1 with TRBJ2-3; 16 bases are shared with TRBD2. Per the germline V gene, CDR1 is SGHRS and CDR2 is YFSETQ. The CDR3 totals 17 residues. V was pared by 4 bases and J by 4 bases, with 6 bases of the junction left unmatched.

This chain links TRBV6-2 or TRBV6-3 with TRBJ1-1, with D hard to call. V was pared by 0 bases and J by 7 bases, with 12 bases between. This CDR3 contains 14 residues. The germline V gene encodes CDR1 MNHEY and CDR2 SVGEGT. DNA for the CDR3: TGTGCCAGCAGTTACTCGTCCGCGATACTTGAAGCTTTCTTT. Translation: CASSYSSAILEAFF.

V and J are TRBV11-3 and TRBJ1-5; 7 nucleotides match TRBD1. Germline CDR1 reads SGHNT; CDR2 reads YENEEA. This CDR3 spans 17 amino acids. V trimming: 4 bases; J trimming: 4 bases; junction bases outside the gene matches: 13. CDR3 in DNA: TGTGCCAGCAGCTCCCCCACTTACATGACAGGGAATCAGCCCCAGCATTTT. This codes for CASSSPTYMTGNQPQHF.